This T cell receptor (beta chain) is from a study of T cells in Graves' hyperthyroidism and ophthalmopathy. Amplified TCR beta CDR3 regions derived from RNA transcripts. First-round RT-PCR targeting the TCR CDR3 was performed with the HTBI primer set. In TCRdb, the multiplex PCR reads were re-called with MiXCR into one record per CDR3 protein. Among 280,000 or so distinct CDR3 sequences listed, roughly 15% were seen once. This clonotype showed up many times. Its specificity is unknown. Whole-study results and caveats: Most clonotypes expanded in the thyroid (above 0.001) were also present in blood.

Diagnostic decisions used clinical symptoms, serum thyroxine and TRAb, thyroid ultrasound and orbital computed tomography. Before ophthalmopathy appeared, progressors gave blood at initial hyperthyroidism diagnosis. The sequencing input was blood. This receptor was taken from a woman aged 50 to 60 with Graves' hyperthyroidism that later progressed to Graves' ophthalmopathy.

Written as DNA, the CDR3 is TGTGCCAGCAGTGGCCCCTACGAGCAGTACTTC. Residues: CASSGPYEQYF. This sequence joins TRBV6-1 and TRBJ2-7, with D uncertain. CDR1 and CDR2 from the germline V gene are MNHNS and SASEGT. Trimming took 4 bases from V and 2 from J, leaving 3 bases between them. CDR3 length: 11 residues.